The 21 T cell receptor beta chains listed next were all sequenced from one sample in a study of response to subunit inactivated influenza vaccine. TCRdb called the RT-PCR reads again in MiXCR, with one record for every CDR3 protein. The data hold around 470,000 distinct CDR3 sequences, with approximately 7.7% observed a single time. Source: PBMCs from blood, taken less than 30 months after vaccination. The receptors stem from a man aged 50-75 years who received an inactivated influenza vaccine.

The chain is built from TRBV10-3 and TRBJ2-3; D may be TRBD1 or TRBD2 (5 bases each). Per germline, CDR1 ENHRY and CDR2 SYGVKD. CDR3 length: 16 residues. V lost 0 bases and J 7 bases, leaving 17 bases between the germline ends. The CDR3 loop reads CAISESRGALRHTQYF. The CDR3 bases are TGTGCCATCAGTGAGTCCCGAGGGGCCTTGAGACATACGCAGTATTTT.

This clonotype has only a few counts. The CDR3 reads CAISESGREETQYF. The CDR3 DNA sequence: TGTGCCATCAGTGAGTCAGGCAGGGAAGAGACCCAGTACTTC. The gene calls are TRBV10-3 and TRBJ2-5, with D possibly TRBD1 on 5 matching bases. The CDR3 has 14 amino acids. Trimming took 0 bases from V and 3 from J, leaving 8 bases between them. Germline V CDR1 and CDR2: ENHRY, SYGVKD.

This clonotype came up a few times. The chain joins TRBV2 to TRBJ2-3; 9 bases map to TRBD1. Trimming cost V 4 bases and J 5 bases; bases outside gene matches: 1. The CDR3 extends over 13 amino acids. Germline V gene sequence: CDR1 SNHLY, CDR2 FYNNEI. The CDR3 sequence: CASSGQGGDTQYF. The CDR3 DNA reads TGTGCCAGCAGTGGACAGGGGGGAGATACGCAGTATTTT. Drawing the rest from reference TRBV2 and TRBJ2-3, the complete variable domain is EPEVTQTPSHQVTQMGQEVILRCVPISNHLYFYWYRQILGQKVEFLVSFYNNEISEKSEIFDDQFSVERPDGSNFTLKIRSTKLEDSAMYFCASSGQGGDTQYFGPGTRLTVL.

This clonotype was observed many times. The rearrangement joins TRBV12-3 or TRBV12-4 to TRBJ1-4; maybe TRBD1 (6 bases). This CDR3 is 15 amino acids long. Trimming pared 5 bases from V and 2 bases from J, leaving 12 bases between. The CDR3 spells CASSGRGATNEKLFF. CDR3 DNA: TGTGCCAGCAGTGGGCGGGGGGCGACTAATGAAAAACTGTTTTTT.

Only a few counts were recorded for this clonotype. The chain carries TRBV10-3 and TRBJ2-5; TRBD1 matches at 7 bases. V lost 6 bases and J lost 5; bases outside the gene matches: 9. CDR3 length: 14 residues. Per germline, CDR1 ENHRY and CDR2 SYGVKD. Written as DNA, the CDR3 is TGTGCCATCAGGGACGAAGGGGGCCGGGAGACCCAGTACTTC. Its protein is CAIRDEGGRETQYF.

This clonotype was detected a few times. The chain carries TRBV11-2 and TRBJ2-2; TRBD1 or TRBD2 may be the D gene (5 bases each). V was cut by 0 bases and J by 4 bases, with 6 bases left in between. Per germline, CDR1 SGHAT and CDR2 FQNNGV. The length of the CDR3 is 14 residues. This CDR3 is CASSLDGTTGELFF. The CDR3 DNA follows: TGTGCCAGCAGCTTAGATGGGACCACCGGGGAGCTGTTTTTT.

This clonotype appeared a few times. The chain combines TRBV4-3 with TRBJ2-4; the D is unclear. With 2 bases removed from V and 2 bases from J, the gap between germline ends came to 10 bases. The CDR3 totals 15 residues. CDR1 LGHNA and CDR2 YSLEER come from the germline V gene. The CDR3 is CASSQLLGSKNIQYF. The CDR3, as DNA: TGCGCCAGCAGCCAACTCCTAGGGTCCAAAAACATTCAGTACTTC.

V and J are TRBV29-1 and TRBJ2-6; the D gene is possibly TRBD2 (6 bases). CDR1 is SQVTM, CDR2 ANQGSEA, per germline. CDR3 length equals 14 residues. V gave up 6 bases and J gave up 3 bases, with 12 bases separating them. CDR3 in DNA: TGCAGCGTCCTTAGGGGAGGTGGGGCCAACGTCCTGACTTTC. This encodes CSVLRGGGANVLTF.

The table lists this clonotype with a few counts. The chain combines TRBV7-2 with TRBJ2-2; no definite D call. Germline V gene sequence: CDR1 SGHTA, CDR2 FQGNSA. V was trimmed by 4 bases and J by 4 bases, leaving 7 bases between them. This CDR3 contains 13 residues. Here the CDR3 DNA reads TGTGCCAGCAGCTCGACACCCACCGGGGAGCTGTTTTTT. Translating gives CASSSTPTGELFF.

This rearrangement joins TRBV4-3 to TRBJ1-1; maybe TRBD1 (6 bases). CDR1 LGHNA and CDR2 YSLEER come from the germline V gene. With 2 bases removed from V and 0 bases from J, the gap between germline ends came to 13 bases. CDR3 length equals 16 residues. This chain's CDR3 is CASSQTVQGLNTEAFF. The DNA of the CDR3 is TGCGCCAGCAGCCAAACCGTACAGGGCCTGAACACTGAAGCTTTCTTT.

The sample holds a few counts of this clonotype. This chain connects TRBV6-5 to TRBJ1-2; 10 nucleotides align to TRBD1. Germline V gene sequence: CDR1 MNHEY, CDR2 SVGAGI. V lost 8 bases, J lost 6 bases, and 12 bases stayed unmatched. This CDR3 is built from 15 residues. This chain's CDR3 is CASRSWDRGGHGYTF. The CDR3 bases are TGTGCCAGCCGTTCATGGGACAGGGGTGGGCATGGCTACACCTTC.

This clonotype was counted at least ten times. This chain uses TRBV20-1 with TRBJ2-3; TRBD2 aligns across 11 bases. CDR3 length: 15 residues. The trim removed 3 bases at V and 8 bases at J, leaving 10 bases unmatched. Per the germline V gene, CDR1 is DFQATT and CDR2 is SNEGSKA (reference sequence). CDR3 in amino acids: CSASTGTSGLVTQYF. In DNA, the CDR3 is TGCAGTGCTAGTACCGGGACTAGCGGCTTAGTTACGCAGTATTTT.

This clonotype has just a few counts. The chain joins TRBV12-3 or TRBV12-4 to TRBJ1-5; the D is unclear. The V and J ends lost 10 bases and 8 bases respectively, with 15 bases between them. This CDR3 is built from 12 residues. Written as DNA, the CDR3 is TGTGCCATCTCCCTTAACCTGGAGCCCCAGCATTTT. Encoded protein: CAISLNLEPQHF.

The chain combines TRBV5-1 with TRBJ2-1; 9 bases align to TRBD2. The V segment lost 7 bases and the J segment 0 bases; nucleotides outside the gene matches: 5. Germline CDR1 is SGHRS and CDR2 is YFSETQ. The CDR3 extends over 15 amino acids. The CDR3 protein is CASGEAGGSYNEQFF. The CDR3, as DNA: TGCGCCAGCGGGGAAGCGGGGGGCTCCTACAATGAGCAGTTCTTC. Combining the CDR3 with reference TRBV5-1 and TRBJ2-1 gives the whole variable domain KAGVTQTPRYLIKTRGQQVTLSCSPISGHRSVSWYQQTPGQGLQFLFEYFSETQRNKGNFPGRFSGRQFSNSRSEMNVSTLELGDSALYLCASGEAGGSYNEQFFGPGTRLTVL.

About this clonotype itself: The junction does not match germline at one end; this may be a read error. The chain recombines TRBV12-3 or TRBV12-4 with TRBJ2-1, with D maybe TRBD2 (6 bases). This CDR3 spans 13 amino acids. The CDR3 here is CASKEGSYKEQFF. CDR3 DNA sequence: TGTGCCAGCAAGGAGGGCTCCTACAAAGAGCAGTTCTTC.

Written as DNA, the CDR3 is TGCGCCAGCAGCTTCCAACAGGGTAGTGGCACCGGGGAGCTGTTTTTT. Translation: CASSFQQGSGTGELFF. The chain recombines TRBV5-1 with TRBJ2-2, with a possible D match to TRBD1 (6 bases). In germline, CDR1 is SGHRS, CDR2 YFSETQ. The CDR3 extends over 16 amino acids. The V end lost 2 bases, the J end lost 4 bases, and 15 bases lay between the germline ends.

This clonotype was picked up many times. The chain is built from TRBV2 and TRBJ2-1; D gene uncertain. The CDR3 is 13 amino acids. Trimming left V 1 base short and J 5 bases short, with 6 bases between. Germline CDR1 SNHLY, CDR2 FYNNEI. CDR3 region: CASSEVGDNEQFF. CDR3 bases: TGTGCCAGCAGTGAAGTAGGAGACAATGAGCAGTTCTTC.

This clonotype appeared a few times. V and J are TRBV14 and TRBJ2-1; D possibly corresponds to TRBD2 (5 bases). The CDR3 sequence is 15 residues long. With 7 bases removed from V and 3 bases from J, the gap between germline ends came to 16 bases. Germline CDR1 SGHDN, CDR2 FVKESK. CDR3 sequence reads: CASIVREGGYNEQFF. The CDR3 nucleotides read TGTGCCAGCATCGTAAGGGAAGGAGGCTACAATGAGCAGTTCTTC.

This clonotype occurred a few times. The V gene is TRBV3-1, the J gene TRBJ2-3, with 10 bases fitting TRBD2. The CDR3 is made up of 17 amino acids. Looked up from germline, CDR1 is LGHDT and CDR2 is YNNKEL (reference sequence). Losses at the gene ends were 5 bases for V and 0 bases for J; bases not matched to a gene: 8. The CDR3, as DNA: TGTGCCAGCAGCTACACAGCGGGGGGGCCGAGCACAGATACGCAGTATTTT. It specifies CASSYTAGGPSTDTQYF.

This clonotype occurred a few times. V gene TRBV2 combines with J gene TRBJ1-5, with D possibly being TRBD1 (6 bases). Trimming stripped 2 bases from V and 2 bases from J, with 13 bases between. The CDR3 length is 16 residues. The germline CDR1 and CDR2 sequences are SNHLY and FYNNEI. The CDR3 nucleotides read TGTGCCAGCAGTGAAATGGGGGGCCGGGGCAATCAGCCCCAGCATTTT. Encoded protein: CASSEMGGRGNQPQHF.

This clonotype was picked up many times. The chain couples TRBV7-2 to TRBJ2-3; 11 nucleotides align to TRBD2. V was pared by 7 bases and J by 5 bases, with 8 bases of the junction left unmatched. The V gene's germline CDR1 is SGHTA and CDR2 FQGNSA. This CDR3 region has 15 residues. The CDR3 nucleotides read TGTGCCAGCAACATGCTAGCGGGGGGACAAGATACGCAGTATTTT. Its protein product is CASNMLAGGQDTQYF.